This TCR beta chain comes out of a study of T cell responses to AZD1222 COVID-19 vaccine. Assay: immunoSEQ multiplex PCR; the TCRdb copy retains only in-frame clones and omits some. The sample lists approximately 84,000 clones; roughly 89% were seen once. With respect to this clone: Its cognate antigen is unknown.

Study outcomes and limitations: Researchers report vaccine-associated CD4 TCRs spanning spike, with dominance at 160-218 and 743-854.

This clonotype originated in an adult in good health. The starting material was peripheral blood, obtained on day 0 of AZD1222 vaccination.

The CDR3 nucleotides read TGTGCCAGCAGCTATACGGGGGACCTCGGGTTCTTC. Its protein is CASSYTGDLGFF. This chain links TRBV11-2 with TRBJ2-1; maybe TRBD2 (6 bases). CDR3 length equals 12 residues. Trimming pared 4 bases from V and 15 bases from J, leaving 16 bases between. The germline V gene encodes CDR1 SGHAT and CDR2 FQNNGV. The complete variable domain, with remaining parts taken from reference TRBV11-2 and TRBJ2-1, reads EAGVAQSPRYKIIEKRQSVAFWCNPISGHATLYWYQQILGQGPKLLIQFQNNGVVDDSQLPKDRFSAERLKGVDSTLKIQPAKLEDSAVYLCASSYTGDLGFFGPGTRLTVL.